One and the same sample provided the 14 T cell receptor beta chains below, sequenced in a study of neoadjuvant anti-PD-1 for oral cavity cancer (dated by TCRdb to the early 2020s). The method behind the library was the immunoSEQ multiplex PCR assay. Entries here come from immuneACCESS through TCRdb and include only in-frame sequences with V and J called. Some clones fail to appear in such tables; in the studies checked, an unresolved V gene covers under half of the shortfall, and the cause of the remainder is unknown. In this sample the table shows just under 70,000 clones, approximately 84% of which occur a single time. Around 3.7% of the sample is taken by the ten largest. The time point tag for this specimen amounts to: after neoadjuvant nivolumab, at surgical resection. The starting material was PBMCs, obtained after nivolumab (anti-PD-1) treatment. Receptors originate from a person between 40 and 79 years old with oral cavity squamous cell carcinoma.

The chain links TRBV19 to TRBJ1-5; D not certain. The CDR3 is 12 residues long. V was cut by 5 bases and J by 6 bases, with 8 bases left in between. CDR1 and CDR2 from the germline V gene are LNHDA and SQIVND (reference sequence). The CDR3 DNA sequence: TGTGCCAGTAGTCGGGAAGGTCAGCCCCAGCATTTT. Amino acid sequence: CASSREGQPQHF.

V is TRBV4-2 and J is TRBJ2-1; 7 bases align to TRBD1. J gave up 8 bases and V 1 base, and 8 bases lay outside the gene matches. This CDR3 has 15 amino acids. Germline values: CDR1 LGHNA, CDR2 YNFKEQ. The CDR3 DNA is TGTGCCAGCAGCCAAGGGCTGACAGGGTTCCATGAGCAGTTCTTC. This gives the protein CASSQGLTGFHEQFF.

This clone came up a few times. The gene calls are TRBV6-5 and TRBJ1-2; D not resolved. This CDR3 has 12 residues. V was pared by 5 bases and J by 7 bases, with 11 bases between. Per the germline V gene, CDR1 is MNHEY and CDR2 is SVGAGI. The DNA for the CDR3 is TGTGCCAGCAGTACGCCTGCGGCTGGCTACACCTTC. Its protein product is CASSTPAAGYTF.

The chain carries TRBV19 and TRBJ2-7, with D maybe TRBD1 (6 bases). The germline V gene encodes CDR1 LNHDA and CDR2 SQIVND (reference sequence). Deletions cut 5 bases from V and 5 bases from J, with 10 bases between. This CDR3 region has 12 residues. CDR3 DNA sequence: TGTGCCAGTAGTTGGGCAGGGGACGAGCAGTACTTC. Encoded protein: CASSWAGDEQYF.

V is TRBV6-1 and J is TRBJ2-5; possible D gene TRBD2, 6 bases. The CDR3 totals 15 residues. The V gene lost 0 bases and the J gene lost 5 bases, with 13 bases spanning the gap. Looked up from germline, CDR1 is MNHNS and CDR2 is SASEGT. The CDR3 nucleotides read TGTGCCAGCAGTGAAGCGGAGGGTGGGGGGGAGACCCAGTACTTC. This translates into CASSEAEGGGETQYF.

The chain recombines TRBV9 with TRBJ2-2, with a possible D match to TRBD2 (6 bases). CDR1 and CDR2 (germline): SGDLS, YYNGEE. The CDR3 extends over 15 amino acids. V lost 3 bases and J lost 6, with 15 bases in between. The CDR3 DNA sequence: TGTGCCAGCAGCGGACAGTGGATAGCGGCCGGGGAGCTGTTTTTT. Translated, it gives CASSGQWIAAGELFF.

The chain carries TRBV10-3 and TRBJ2-5; 11 bases are shared with TRBD1. Germline V gene lookup returns CDR1 ENHRY and CDR2 SYGVKD. After removal of 5 bases from V and 5 bases from J, the junction contained 4 bases not matched to a gene. The CDR3 length is 14 residues. CDR3 region: CAISPDRGQETQYF. In DNA, the CDR3 is TGTGCCATCAGTCCGGACAGGGGGCAGGAGACCCAGTACTTC.

CDR3 sequence: CASSPSYGAWGTEAFF. CDR3 DNA: TGTGCCAGCAGCCCAAGTTACGGGGCTTGGGGCACTGAAGCTTTCTTT. The chain carries TRBV5-6 and TRBJ1-1; the D gene is possibly TRBD1 (5 bases). In germline, CDR1 is SGHDT, CDR2 YYEEEE. Deletions cut 4 bases from V and 4 bases from J, with 20 bases between. The CDR3 runs to 16 residues.

The chain links TRBV4-1 to TRBJ1-4; 7 positions agree with TRBD1. The CDR3 totals 14 residues. V lost 3 bases to trimming and J lost 8 bases; unmatched junction nucleotides: 6. Per the germline V gene, CDR1 is MGHRA and CDR2 is YSYEKL. CDR3: CASSHTGEGEKLFF. The CDR3 coding sequence is TGCGCCAGCAGCCATACAGGGGAGGGGGAAAAACTGTTTTTT.

The chain has TRBV5-1 and TRBJ2-1; D gene uncertain. V gave up 0 bases and J gave up 8 bases, with 12 bases separating them. Per the germline V gene, CDR1 is SGHRS and CDR2 is YFSETQ. This CDR3 comprises 14 residues. The CDR3 nucleotides read TGCGCCAGCAGCTTGGCTCAGGCCTTCGATGAGCAGTTCTTC. Encoded protein: CASSLAQAFDEQFF.

The chain has TRBV29-1 and TRBJ2-7, with D perhaps being TRBD1 or TRBD2 (5 bases each). The CDR3 consists of 10 residues. The germline gives CDR1 SQVTM, CDR2 ANQGSEA. V was trimmed by 4 bases and J by 4 bases, leaving 5 bases between them. The CDR3 loop is CSVGGYEQYF. DNA for the CDR3: TGCAGCGTTGGGGGGTACGAGCAGTACTTC.

This clone was picked up a small number of times. CDR3 nucleotides: TGTGCCAGCAGCCTAGGGACAGGGCTTAATCAGCCCCAGCATTTT. This codes for CASSLGTGLNQPQHF. The rearrangement links TRBV7-2 to TRBJ1-5, with 9 nucleotides matching TRBD1. The CDR3 covers 15 residues. CDR1 and CDR2 from the germline V gene are SGHTA and FQGNSA. The J segment lost 4 bases and the V segment lost 5 bases, leaving 6 bases of the junction unmatched.

This chain uses TRBV6-1 with TRBJ1-5, with D possibly matching TRBD1 (5 bases). CDR1 is MNHNS, CDR2 SASEGT, per germline. V lost 6 bases to trimming and J lost 0 bases, with 12 bases between them. The CDR3 contains 15 residues. Here the CDR3 reads CASRDTGYSNQPQHF. The DNA of the CDR3 is TGTGCCAGCAGGGACACCGGCTATAGCAATCAGCCCCAGCATTTT.

The chain couples TRBV6-5 to TRBJ1-2; no definite D call. Germline V CDR1 and CDR2: MNHEY, SVGAGI. This CDR3 has 14 residues. Trimming took 2 bases from V and 5 from J, leaving 12 bases between them. CDR3 loop: CASSYRETAYGYTF. The CDR3 DNA reads as TGTGCCAGCAGTTACCGGGAAACAGCGTATGGCTACACCTTC.